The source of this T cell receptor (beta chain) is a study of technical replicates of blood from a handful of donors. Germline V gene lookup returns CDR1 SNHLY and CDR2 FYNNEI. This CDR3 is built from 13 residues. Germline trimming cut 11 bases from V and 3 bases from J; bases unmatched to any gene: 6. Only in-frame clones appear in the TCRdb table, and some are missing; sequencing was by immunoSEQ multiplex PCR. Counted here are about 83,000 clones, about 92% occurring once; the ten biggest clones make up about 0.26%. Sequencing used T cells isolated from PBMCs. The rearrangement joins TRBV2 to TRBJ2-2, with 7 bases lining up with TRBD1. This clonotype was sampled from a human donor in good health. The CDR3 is CACQGDYTGELFF. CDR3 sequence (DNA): TGTGCCTGCCAGGGGGATTACACCGGGGAGCTGTTTTTT.